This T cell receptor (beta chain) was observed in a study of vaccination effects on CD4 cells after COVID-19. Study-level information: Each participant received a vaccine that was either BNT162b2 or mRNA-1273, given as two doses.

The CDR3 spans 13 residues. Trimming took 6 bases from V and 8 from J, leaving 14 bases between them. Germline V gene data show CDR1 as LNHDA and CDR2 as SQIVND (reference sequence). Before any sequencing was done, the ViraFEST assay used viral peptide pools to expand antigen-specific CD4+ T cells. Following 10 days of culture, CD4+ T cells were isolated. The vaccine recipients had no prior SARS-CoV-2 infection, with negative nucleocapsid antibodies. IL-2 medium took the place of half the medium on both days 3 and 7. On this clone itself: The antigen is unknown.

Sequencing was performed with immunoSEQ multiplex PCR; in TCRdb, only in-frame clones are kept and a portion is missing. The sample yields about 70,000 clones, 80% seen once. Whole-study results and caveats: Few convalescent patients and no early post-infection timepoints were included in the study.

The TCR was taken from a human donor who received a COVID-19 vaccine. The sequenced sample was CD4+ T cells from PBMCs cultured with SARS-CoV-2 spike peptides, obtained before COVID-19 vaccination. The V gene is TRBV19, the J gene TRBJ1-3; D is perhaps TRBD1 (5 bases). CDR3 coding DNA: TGTGCCAGTAGAAACCTTGAGGGGTACACCATATATTTT. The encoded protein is CASRNLEGYTIYF.